Sequencing of this TCR beta chain was carried out in a study of T cells in Graves' hyperthyroidism and ophthalmopathy. Whole-study results and caveats: By a 13 V-J model, ophthalmopathy was set apart from stable hyperthyroidism.

Germline V gene sequence: CDR1 DFQATT, CDR2 SNEGSKA (reference sequence). The CDR3 spans 14 residues. The germline V and J ends were trimmed by 3 bases and 0 bases, with 10 bases remaining between them. If no ophthalmopathy progression occurred within 18 months, Graves' hyperthyroidism was stable. A word on this clonotype: Its matching antigen is unknown.

What was amplified from RNA transcripts were TCR beta CDR3 regions. The HTBI set primed first-round TCR CDR3 RT-PCR. Each CDR3 protein is one row after TCRdb ran MiXCR on the multiplex PCR reads. The top ten hold around 7.7% of the sample, which has 700,000 or so distinct CDR3 sequences, about 15% seen once. Input material: blood. The clonotype comes from a man in his late teens or twenties with Graves' hyperthyroidism. V gene TRBV20-1 combines with J gene TRBJ2-3; D ambiguous. This chain's CDR3 is CSARLAPSTDTQYF. The CDR3 DNA reads as TGCAGTGCTAGGTTAGCCCCTAGCACAGATACGCAGTATTTT.